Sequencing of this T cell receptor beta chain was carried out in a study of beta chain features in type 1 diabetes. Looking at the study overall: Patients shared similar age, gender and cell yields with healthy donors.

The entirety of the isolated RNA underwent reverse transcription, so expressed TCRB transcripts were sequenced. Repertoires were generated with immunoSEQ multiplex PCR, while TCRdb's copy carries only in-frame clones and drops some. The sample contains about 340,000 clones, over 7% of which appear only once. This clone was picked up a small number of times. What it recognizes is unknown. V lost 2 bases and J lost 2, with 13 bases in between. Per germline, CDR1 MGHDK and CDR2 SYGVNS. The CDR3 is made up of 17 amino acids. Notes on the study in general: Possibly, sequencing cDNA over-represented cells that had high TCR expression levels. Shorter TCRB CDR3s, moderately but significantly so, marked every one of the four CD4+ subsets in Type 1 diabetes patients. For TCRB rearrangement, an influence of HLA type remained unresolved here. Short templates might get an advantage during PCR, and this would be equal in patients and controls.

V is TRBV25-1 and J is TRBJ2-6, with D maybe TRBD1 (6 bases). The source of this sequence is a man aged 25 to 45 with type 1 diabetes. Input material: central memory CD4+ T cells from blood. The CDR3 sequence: CASSEGLGGAGANVLTF. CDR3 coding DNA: TGTGCCAGCAGTGAAGGGCTAGGGGGAGCTGGGGCCAACGTCCTGACTTTC.